These T cell receptor beta chains were read from a single sample in a study of shared clonotypes between healthy human individuals. Here immunoSEQ multiplex PCR was the method, and the copy in TCRdb shows in-frame clones only, minus some. The sample has over 2 million clones, just under 95% seen once. Material: naive CD4+ T cells from PBMCs. These receptors were taken from a man younger than 30 in good health. Some clones in this sample may be carry-over from other donors' samples. The CDR3 runs from the conserved cysteine through the conserved F or W.

j_call: TRBJ2-7; v_call: TRBV7-2; cdr3_aa: CASSLVPDHEQYF
j_call: TRBJ2-1; v_call: TRBV7-9; cdr3_aa: CASSSLFRGQGEDYNEQFF
j_call: TRBJ2-1; v_call: TRBV28; cdr3_aa: CASVRAGFTRNEQFF
j_call: TRBJ2-5; v_call: TRBV5-5; cdr3_aa: CASSFSGRAETQYF
j_call: TRBJ1-5; v_call: TRBV18; cdr3_aa: CASSPIQGSNQPQHF
j_call: TRBJ2-7; v_call: TRBV6-5; cdr3_aa: CASKSGLSSYEQYF
j_call: TRBJ2-3; v_call: TRBV5-1; cdr3_aa: CASSLGRAFTDTQYF
j_call: TRBJ1-3; v_call: TRBV28; cdr3_aa: CASGTRVSGNTIYF
j_call: TRBJ2-5; v_call: TRBV28; cdr3_aa: CASSLRFRGLGETQYF
j_call: TRBJ2-7; v_call: TRBV28; cdr3_aa: CATRRTSGSSYEQYF
j_call: TRBJ1-1; v_call: TRBV5-1; cdr3_aa: CASSFSGWTEAFF
j_call: TRBJ2-5; v_call: TRBV28; cdr3_aa: CASSLGGADQETQYF
j_call: TRBJ1-1; v_call: TRBV7-3; cdr3_aa: CASSVGMNTEAFF
j_call: TRBJ1-2; v_call: TRBV18; cdr3_aa: CASSQTGGADGYTF
j_call: TRBJ2-7; v_call: TRBV10-3; cdr3_aa: CAISETQGPSYEQYF
j_call: TRBJ1-5; v_call: TRBV19; cdr3_aa: CASSIARDYSNQPQHF
j_call: TRBJ2-7; v_call: TRBV2; cdr3_aa: CASSGGRRWASDEQYF
j_call: TRBJ2-2; v_call: TRBV2; cdr3_aa: CASSRDRATGELFF
j_call: TRBJ2-1; v_call: TRBV18; cdr3_aa: CASSPIGLPANEQFF
j_call: TRBJ2-7; v_call: TRBV7-8; cdr3_aa: CASSQAVREPTYEQYF
j_call: TRBJ2-1; v_call: TRBV11-3; cdr3_aa: CASSLVQGNNEQFF
j_call: TRBJ2-1; v_call: TRBV19; cdr3_aa: CASSIEGSLTGGHEQFF
j_call: TRBJ2-5; v_call: TRBV5-1; cdr3_aa: CASSQGQQETQYF
j_call: TRBJ2-2; v_call: TRBV28; cdr3_aa: CASSRSGTGELFF
j_call: TRBJ2-1; v_call: TRBV5-8; cdr3_aa: CASSLGRGVHEQFF
j_call: TRBJ2-7; v_call: TRBV10-2; cdr3_aa: CASSVTYEQYF
j_call: TRBJ2-3; v_call: TRBV11-2; cdr3_aa: CASSLSGADTQYF
j_call: TRBJ2-3; v_call: TRBV5-6; cdr3_aa: CASSRPGQGGDTQYF
j_call: TRBJ2-1; v_call: TRBV7-6; cdr3_aa: CASSPGMGTYLYNEQFF
j_call: TRBJ2-3; v_call: TRBV18; cdr3_aa: CASSPRGLSRSARTDTQYF
j_call: TRBJ2-5; v_call: TRBV29-1; cdr3_aa: CSVVQGGQETQYF
j_call: TRBJ1-1; v_call: TRBV18; cdr3_aa: CASSRDRNTEAFF
j_call: TRBJ2-2; v_call: TRBV5-6; cdr3_aa: CASSSNSRRGRGELFF
j_call: TRBJ1-1; v_call: TRBV5-1; cdr3_aa: CASRPGPEGTEAFF
j_call: TRBJ2-6; v_call: TRBV5-6; cdr3_aa: CASRKGYGDSGANVLTF
j_call: TRBJ2-3; v_call: TRBV6-1; cdr3_aa: CASSEYIGAAMQYF
j_call: TRBJ2-6; v_call: TRBV5-1; cdr3_aa: CASTDALSGANVLTF
j_call: TRBJ2-3; v_call: TRBV6-5; cdr3_aa: CASSLQGADTQYF
j_call: TRBJ2-3; v_call: TRBV5-4; cdr3_aa: CASSLGGSADTQYF
j_call: TRBJ2-1; v_call: TRBV19; cdr3_aa: CASSSASGRHNEQFF
j_call: TRBJ2-1; v_call: TRBV10-1; cdr3_aa: CASSESGGRTYNEQFF
j_call: TRBJ1-4; v_call: TRBV6-6; cdr3_aa: CASSPTGRATNEKLFF
j_call: TRBJ1-4; v_call: TRBV30; cdr3_aa: CAWWDRWGEKLFF
j_call: TRBJ2-3; v_call: TRBV9; cdr3_aa: CASSVGKRAGSTDTQYF
j_call: TRBJ1-2; v_call: TRBV28; cdr3_aa: CASSFLEATSNYGYTF
j_call: TRBJ1-1; v_call: TRBV10-1; cdr3_aa: CASSEGQSDKAFF
j_call: TRBJ1-1; v_call: TRBV10-3; cdr3_aa: CAISDDPSSEAFF
j_call: TRBJ2-1; v_call: TRBV9; cdr3_aa: CASSGTSSNEQFF
j_call: TRBJ1-2; v_call: TRBV6-6; cdr3_aa: CASSSTGGYTF
j_call: TRBJ2-7; v_call: TRBV29-1; cdr3_aa: CSAGGGPYEQYF
j_call: TRBJ1-4; v_call: TRBV6-4; cdr3_aa: CASRPAPGDEKLFF
j_call: TRBJ1-1; v_call: TRBV5-1; cdr3_aa: CASSPTGRNTEAFF